The 21 T cell receptor beta chains below all came from one sample that was sequenced in a study of cytomegalovirus exposure and HLA in healthy donors. Only in-frame clones appear in the TCRdb table, and some are missing; sequencing was by immunoSEQ multiplex PCR. The sample records about 140,000 clones, roughly 86% being singletons. Sequenced material: PBMCs. The receptors were sampled from a woman aged 25 to 39 in good health and CMV-seronegative.

This chain connects TRBV7-8 to TRBJ2-7, with D tentatively TRBD2 (6 bases). The germline V gene encodes CDR1 SGHVS and CDR2 FQNEAQ. This CDR3 has 15 residues. Deletions cut 5 bases from V and 0 bases from J, with 14 bases between. For the CDR3, the DNA is TGTGCCAGCAGCATTCAGCGGGCGAGCTCCTACGAGCAGTACTTC. It encodes CASSIQRASSYEQYF.

This clone was observed once. The genes are TRBV15 and TRBJ2-1, with D tentatively TRBD2 (5 bases). Per germline, CDR1 LNHNV and CDR2 YYDKDF (reference sequence). The CDR3 is 13 residues long. The ends were cut back, 1 base at V and 7 bases at J, with 8 bases in the middle. The CDR3 DNA reads TGTGCCACCAGCAGAGGGTCGGGGAATGAGCAGTTCTTC. Encoded protein: CATSRGSGNEQFF.

The chain combines TRBV2 with TRBJ1-1; D gene ambiguous. Germline V gene data show CDR1 as SNHLY and CDR2 as FYNNEI. Deletions cut 2 bases from V and 2 bases from J, with 3 bases between. The CDR3 contains 12 residues. For the CDR3, the DNA is TGTGCCAGCAGTGAATATAACACTGAAGCTTTCTTT. Its translation is CASSEYNTEAFF.

The chain recombines TRBV5-1 with TRBJ2-1; 10 nucleotides align to TRBD1. The ends lost 0 bases at V and 6 bases at J; junction bases unmatched: 6. The CDR3 runs to 16 residues. Germline CDR1 and CDR2: SGHRS and YFSETQ. The chain's CDR3 is CASSLVGDRGGNEQFF. The DNA of the CDR3 is TGCGCCAGCAGCTTGGTTGGGGACAGGGGTGGCAATGAGCAGTTCTTC.

V usage is TRBV5-1 and J usage is TRBJ1-5, with a weak D call TRBD1 (5 bases). CDR3 size: 15 residues. V was trimmed by 2 bases and J by 5 bases, leaving 14 bases between them. The germline V gene encodes CDR1 SGHRS and CDR2 YFSETQ. CDR3 amino acids: CASSLAGGWDQPQHF. In DNA form, the CDR3 reads TGCGCCAGCAGCTTAGCGGGGGGTTGGGATCAGCCCCAGCATTTT.

This chain links TRBV6-5 with TRBJ2-7; no firm D call. With 0 bases removed from V and 0 bases from J, the gap between germline ends came to 12 bases. This CDR3 has 16 residues. In germline, CDR1 is MNHEY, CDR2 SVGAGI. CDR3 region: CASSYSYRGGSYEQYF. Here the CDR3 DNA reads TGTGCCAGCAGTTACTCGTATCGTGGCGGCTCCTACGAGCAGTACTTC.

V usage is TRBV21-1 and J usage is TRBJ1-2; no DNA check was done on the table's D call, TRBD1. TRBV21-1 is annotated as a pseudogene. CDR3 length: 19 amino acids. The CDR3 bases are TGTGCCAGCAGGGGTCCGGGGGCCTTAAGTAAGACAGGGAGTGAAGGCTACACCTTC. Its translation is CASRGPGALSKTGSEGYTF.

This clone came up once. The chain carries TRBV2 and TRBJ1-2, with a tentative D call TRBD1 (5 bases). The CDR3 sequence is 15 residues long. With 6 bases removed from V and 3 bases from J, the gap between germline ends came to 17 bases. Germline loops: CDR1 SNHLY, CDR2 FYNNEI. The CDR3 nucleotides are TGTGCCAGCAGGGATGCCGCGGGGACTTACTATGGCTACACCTTC. It specifies CASRDAAGTYYGYTF.

The chain links TRBV27 to TRBJ2-5; D is possibly TRBD2 (7 bases). The CDR3 consists of 15 residues. Trimming stripped 1 base from V and 5 bases from J, with 14 bases between. CDR1 MNHEY and CDR2 SMNVEV come from the germline V gene (reference sequence). The CDR3 loop reads CASSLWAGAGETQYF. CDR3 nucleotides: TGTGCCAGCAGTTTATGGGCGGGGGCCGGGGAGACCCAGTACTTC.

The chain carries TRBV7-9 and TRBJ2-3, with D unresolved. This CDR3 has 15 amino acids. Trimming stripped 2 bases from V and 2 bases from J, with 11 bases between. Germline V CDR1 and CDR2: SEHNR, FQNEAQ (reference sequence). This CDR3 reads CASSLLYGFTDTQYF. Here the CDR3 DNA reads TGTGCCAGCAGCTTATTATATGGCTTCACAGATACGCAGTATTTT. Supplemented by reference TRBV7-9 and TRBJ2-3, the full variable domain reads DTGVSQNPRHKITKRGQNVTFRCDPISEHNRLYWYRQTLGQGPEFLTYFQNEAQLEKSRLLSDRFSAERPKGSFSTLEIQRTEQGDSAMYLCASSLLYGFTDTQYFGPGTRLTVL.

The gene calls are TRBV29-1 and TRBJ2-1; a weak D match, TRBD2 (7 bases). Trimming removed 2 bases at V and 15 bases at J, with 17 bases between. The CDR3 has 12 amino acids. Germline V gene lookup returns CDR1 SQVTM and CDR2 ANQGSEA. CDR3 sequence: CSVEMGGGMGFF. The CDR3 DNA follows: TGCAGCGTTGAAATGGGGGGGGGCATGGGGTTCTTC.

This chain joins TRBV29-1 and TRBJ2-2, with D perhaps matching TRBD1 (9 bases). V gave up 8 bases and J gave up 3 bases, with 22 bases separating them. CDR3 length: 16 amino acids. Germline V gives CDR1 SQVTM, CDR2 ANQGSEA. The chain's CDR3 is CSPRGGTGWDTGELFF. For the CDR3, the DNA is TGCAGCCCCCGGGGGGGGACAGGGTGGGACACCGGGGAGCTGTTTTTT.

The J gene is TRBJ2-3, the V gene TRBV5-4; perhaps TRBD2 as D (6 bases). V was clipped by 1 base and J by 3 bases, with 9 bases between them. This CDR3 is built from 14 residues. Germline CDR1 is SGHNT and CDR2 is YYREEE (reference sequence). The CDR3 is CASSLIGGTDTQYF. DNA for the CDR3: TGTGCCAGCAGCTTGATTGGAGGGACAGATACGCAGTATTTT. The whole variable domain, remainder taken from reference TRBV5-4 and TRBJ2-3, is ETGVTQSPTHLIKTRGQQVTLRCSSQSGHNTVSWYQQALGQGPQFIFQYYREEENGRGNFPPRFSGLQFPNYSSELNVNALELDDSALYLCASSLIGGTDTQYFGPGTRLTVL.

This clone was seen once. The chain joins TRBV5-5 to TRBJ1-1, with D perhaps TRBD1 (6 bases). CDR3 size: 14 residues. CDR1 and CDR2 from the germline V gene are SGHKS and YYEKEE (reference sequence). V was pared by 2 bases and J by 2 bases, with 10 bases between. The CDR3 loop is CASSFGGQNTEAFF. The DNA for the CDR3 is TGTGCCAGCAGCTTTGGGGGACAAAACACTGAAGCTTTCTTT.

This clone has more than one count but fewer than ten. The V call is TRBV7-9, the J call TRBJ2-7, with TRBD1 identical over 9 bases. The CDR3 loop spans 13 amino acids. In germline, CDR1 is SEHNR, CDR2 FQNEAQ (reference sequence). With 10 bases clipped from V and 2 bases from J, the junction kept 6 bases outside the gene matches. Written as DNA, the CDR3 is TGTGCCACCTCAACAGGGGGCCCCTACGAGCAGTACTTC. Amino acid sequence: CATSTGGPYEQYF.

The chain's CDR3 is CASSLGGSSYEQYF. The CDR3 DNA reads TGTGCCAGCAGCCTCGGGGGTTCCTCCTACGAGCAGTACTTC. The V and J genes are TRBV6-5 and TRBJ2-7; D possibly corresponds to TRBD2 (6 bases). From germline, CDR1 is MNHEY and CDR2 SVGAGI. There are 14 residues in the CDR3. Trimming left V 6 bases short and J 0 bases short, with 12 bases between.

This chain uses TRBV5-1 with TRBJ2-3, with TRBD1 matching over 7 bases. With 4 bases clipped from V and 2 bases from J, the junction kept 4 bases outside the gene matches. CDR1 and CDR2 from the germline V gene are SGHRS and YFSETQ. This CDR3 is built from 14 residues. Written as DNA, the CDR3 is TGCGCCAGCAGCCCCGGACAGGCCACAGATACGCAGTATTTT. It specifies CASSPGQATDTQYF.

The chain couples TRBV5-5 to TRBJ1-2; possible D gene TRBD1, 6 bases. V shed 3 bases and J shed 0 bases, with 15 bases lying between them. The CDR3 extends over 16 amino acids. Germline values: CDR1 SGHKS, CDR2 YYEKEE (reference sequence). The CDR3 nucleotides read TGTGCCAGCAGCTGGGCACTGACAGGAGCTAACTATGGCTACACCTTC. It yields the protein CASSWALTGANYGYTF.

V is TRBV4-1 and J is TRBJ2-7, with 10 bases lining up with TRBD1. V lost 1 base, J lost 3 bases, and 3 bases stayed unmatched. CDR3 size: 15 residues. CDR1 is MGHRA and CDR2 is YSYEKL in the germline V gene. The CDR3 nucleotides are TGCGCCAGCAGCCAAGGGACAGGGGGGGTCTACGAGCAGTACTTC. It is translated as CASSQGTGGVYEQYF.

This clone was recorded only once. The chain is built from TRBV11-3 and TRBJ2-2; the match to TRBD1 covers 7 bases. Germline CDR1 and CDR2: SGHNT and YENEEA. The CDR3 covers 15 residues. Losses at the gene ends were 4 bases for V and 2 bases for J; bases not matched to a gene: 4. DNA of the CDR3: TGTGCCAGCAGCTCCCGGGACAGAAACACCGGGGAGCTGTTTTTT. Translation gives CASSSRDRNTGELFF.

The V and J genes are TRBV23-1 and TRBJ2-6, with D tentatively TRBD1 (6 bases). TRBV23-1 is treated as an ORF (open reading frame) with a function not yet certain. CDR3 length: 14 amino acids. V dropped 7 bases and J dropped 2 bases, with 9 bases sitting between them. The CDR3, as DNA: TGCGCCAGCACTGGGGGCACTGGGGCCAACGTCCTGACTTTC. Protein: CASTGGTGANVLTF.